The 16 T cell receptor beta chains below were found in one sample sequenced in a study of blood T cell repertoires in COVID-19. Generated by immunoSEQ multiplex PCR, the TCRdb table keeps only in-frame clones and is missing some. The table has 130,000 to 150,000 clones, about 84% seen once. Material for sequencing was peripheral blood. Source of these receptors: a woman at least 80 years old in a cohort sampled during active or convalescent COVID-19.

The chain has TRBV6-2 or TRBV6-3 and TRBJ2-5; 7 bases map to TRBD1. This CDR3 has 14 amino acids. Germline V gene data show CDR1 as MNHEY and CDR2 as SVGEGT. J was trimmed by 5 bases and V by 3 bases; bases with no gene match: 6. CDR3 coding DNA: TGTGCCAGCAGTTATACAGGGGCGCGGGAGACCCAGTACTTC. Protein sequence: CASSYTGARETQYF.

This chain joins TRBV28 and TRBJ2-5, with TRBD2 matching over 8 bases. CDR3 size: 16 residues. Trimming cost V 5 bases and J 4 bases; bases outside gene matches: 12. Germline assignment: CDR1 MDHEN and CDR2 SYDVKM. CDR3 region: CASSPRGARGTETQYF. DNA for the CDR3: TGTGCCAGCAGTCCGCGGGGGGCCAGGGGTACAGAGACCCAGTACTTC.

This sequence joins TRBV12-3 or TRBV12-4 and TRBJ2-7; possibly TRBD1 for D (6 bases). With 5 bases removed from V and 2 bases from J, the gap between germline ends came to 7 bases. The CDR3 has 12 residues. This CDR3 reads CASSRGTYEQYF. CDR3 in DNA: TGTGCCAGCAGTAGGGGGACCTACGAGCAGTACTTC.

CDR3 DNA sequence: TGTGCCAGCAGTCCCGGGACTAACAGGTTCTTC. It codes for CASSPGTNRFF. The V and J genes are TRBV6-2 or TRBV6-3 and TRBJ2-1, with 7 bases identical to TRBD2. J was trimmed by 15 bases and V by 5 bases; bases with no gene match: 7. Germline CDR1 and CDR2: MNHEY and SVGEGT. The CDR3 consists of 11 residues.

The chain carries TRBV7-2 and TRBJ2-3; D call uncertain. Trimming cost V 1 base and J 2 bases, with 7 bases left between them. The CDR3 has 14 residues. From germline, CDR1 is SGHTA and CDR2 FQGNSA. CDR3 in amino acids: CASSLGLNTDTQYF. The CDR3 DNA reads as TGTGCCAGCAGCTTAGGACTGAACACAGATACGCAGTATTTT.

The genes are TRBV2 and TRBJ1-2; TRBD1 aligns across 7 bases. V was clipped by 6 bases and J by 3 bases; unmatched bases: 7. This CDR3 comprises 14 residues. Germline V gives CDR1 SNHLY, CDR2 FYNNEI. CDR3 protein: CASRRTGNDYGYTF. CDR3 nucleotides: TGTGCCAGCAGGAGGACAGGCAACGACTATGGCTACACCTTC.

The genes are TRBV6-1 and TRBJ2-5, with D tentatively TRBD1 (6 bases). V lost 3 bases to trimming and J lost 9 bases, with 8 bases between them. This CDR3 region has 11 residues. Per germline, CDR1 MNHNS and CDR2 SASEGT. The CDR3 loop reads CASSDTGPQYF. The CDR3 DNA reads TGTGCCAGCAGTGATACAGGGCCCCAGTACTTC.

The J gene is TRBJ2-5, the V gene TRBV11-3, with 8 bases identical to TRBD1. This CDR3 spans 15 amino acids. Germline loops: CDR1 SGHNT, CDR2 YENEEA. V shed 6 bases, J shed 5 bases, and the junction held 11 bases outside the gene matches. Written as DNA, the CDR3 is TGTGCCAGCAGTCGACAGGGGTCCCCGCAGGAGACCCAGTACTTC. Its protein product is CASSRQGSPQETQYF.

In DNA form, the CDR3 reads TGTGCCAGTAGTATAATGGGGGACACTAGACACTCTGGGGCCAACGTCCTGACTTTC. Translating it yields CASSIMGDTRHSGANVLTF. The gene calls are TRBV19 and TRBJ2-6; maybe TRBD1 (6 bases). V lost 2 bases to trimming and J lost 0 bases, with 17 bases between them. The CDR3 totals 19 residues. Germline-derived CDR1 and CDR2 are LNHDA and SQIVND (reference sequence).

In its sample, this clone was seen once. Given a much more abundant clone one base away, this may be a read error. The gene calls are TRBV5-1 and TRBJ1-2; 9 bases are a match to TRBD1. Germline CDR1 and CDR2: SGHRS and YFSETQ. The CDR3 length is 15 residues. With V trimmed by 1 base and J by 6 bases, 7 bases remained unmatched. CDR3 residues: CASSLTGQGLDGYTF. The CDR3 DNA follows: TGCGCCAGCAGCTTGACAGGACAGGGGTTAGATGGCTACACCTTC.

The V gene is TRBV6-5, the J gene TRBJ2-3; a possible D gene is TRBD2 (5 bases). CDR1 is MNHEY, CDR2 SVGAGI, per germline. Trimming took 6 bases from V and 10 from J, leaving 17 bases between them. The CDR3 consists of 13 residues. The CDR3 DNA reads TGTGCCAGCAGGAAAGACGGAATGAGGGCGCAGTATTTT. Protein sequence: CASRKDGMRAQYF.

The chain is built from TRBV30 and TRBJ2-2; tentatively, D is TRBD2 (6 bases). The CDR3 runs to 13 residues. Germline V gene sequence: CDR1 GTSNPN, CDR2 SVGIG (reference sequence). Trimming stripped 4 bases from V and 4 bases from J, with 10 bases between. The CDR3: CAWTRGGTGELFF. The DNA of the CDR3 is TGTGCCTGGACCCGGGGAGGCACCGGGGAGCTGTTTTTT.

The rearrangement uses TRBV18 and TRBJ1-2; 7 bases are a match to TRBD1. Germline V gene data show CDR1 as KGHSH and CDR2 as LQKENI. V lost 3 bases and J lost 8; bases outside the gene matches: 6. The CDR3 contains 13 residues. The CDR3 nucleotides are TGTGCCAGCTCACCCACAGGGGTTGGCGGCTACACCTTC. It is translated as CASSPTGVGGYTF. The whole variable domain, filled in from reference TRBV18 and TRBJ1-2, reads NAGVMQNPRHLVRRRGQEARLRCSPMKGHSHVYWYRQLPEEGLKFMVYLQKENIIDESGMPKERFSAEFPKEGPSILRIQQVVRGDSAAYFCASSPTGVGGYTFGSGTRLTVV.

The chain uses TRBV20-1 and TRBJ1-6, with TRBD1 identical over 7 bases. CDR1 and CDR2 from the germline V gene are DFQATT and SNEGSKA (reference sequence). Trimming took 3 bases from V and 0 from J; bases not matched to a gene: 5. The CDR3 has 16 amino acids. CDR3 sequence reads: CSASQDRISYNSPLHF. The CDR3 nucleotides are TGCAGTGCTAGTCAGGACAGGATCTCCTATAATTCACCCCTCCACTTT.

This clone was recorded only once. This chain links TRBV19 with TRBJ1-2; the match to TRBD1 covers 7 bases. The CDR3 extends over 15 amino acids. CDR1 is LNHDA, CDR2 SQIVND, per germline (reference sequence). After removal of 5 bases from V and 0 bases from J, the junction contained 6 bases not matched to a gene. CDR3: CASSGWTGTNYGYTF. The CDR3, as DNA: TGTGCCAGTAGTGGCTGGACAGGCACTAACTATGGCTACACCTTC.

The rearrangement uses TRBV20-1 and TRBJ1-1, with 7 bases matching TRBD1. The CDR3 runs to 11 residues. Germline-derived CDR1 and CDR2 are DFQATT and SNEGSKA (reference sequence). V gave up 6 bases and J gave up 11 bases; unmatched junction bases: 9. As DNA, the CDR3 is TGCAGTGCCAAACAGGGGCTGGGTGCTTTCTTT. Translated, it gives CSAKQGLGAFF.